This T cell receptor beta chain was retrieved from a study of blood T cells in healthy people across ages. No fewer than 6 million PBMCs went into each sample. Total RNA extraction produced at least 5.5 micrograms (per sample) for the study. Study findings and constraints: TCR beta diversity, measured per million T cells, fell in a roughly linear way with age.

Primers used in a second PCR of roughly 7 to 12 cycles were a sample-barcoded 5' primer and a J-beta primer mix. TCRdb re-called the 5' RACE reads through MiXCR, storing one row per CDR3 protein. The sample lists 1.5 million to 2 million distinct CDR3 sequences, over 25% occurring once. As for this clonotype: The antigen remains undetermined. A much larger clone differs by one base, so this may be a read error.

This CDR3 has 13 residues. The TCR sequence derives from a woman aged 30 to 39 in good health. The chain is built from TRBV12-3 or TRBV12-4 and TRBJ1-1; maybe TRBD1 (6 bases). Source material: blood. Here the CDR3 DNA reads TGTACCAGCAGTTTCAGGGGGAACACTGAAGCTTTCTTT. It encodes CTSSFRGNTEAFF.